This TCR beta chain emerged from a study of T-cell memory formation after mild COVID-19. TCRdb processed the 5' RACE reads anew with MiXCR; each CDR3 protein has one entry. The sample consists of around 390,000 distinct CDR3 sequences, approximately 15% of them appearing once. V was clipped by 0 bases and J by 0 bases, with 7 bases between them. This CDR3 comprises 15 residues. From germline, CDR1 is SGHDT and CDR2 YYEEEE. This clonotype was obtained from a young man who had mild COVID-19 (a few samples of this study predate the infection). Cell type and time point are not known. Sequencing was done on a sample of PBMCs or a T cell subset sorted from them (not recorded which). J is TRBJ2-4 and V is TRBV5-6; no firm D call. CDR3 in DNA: TGTGCCAGCAGCTTGGAGGGTACAGCCAAAAACATTCAGTACTTC. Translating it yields CASSLEGTAKNIQYF.